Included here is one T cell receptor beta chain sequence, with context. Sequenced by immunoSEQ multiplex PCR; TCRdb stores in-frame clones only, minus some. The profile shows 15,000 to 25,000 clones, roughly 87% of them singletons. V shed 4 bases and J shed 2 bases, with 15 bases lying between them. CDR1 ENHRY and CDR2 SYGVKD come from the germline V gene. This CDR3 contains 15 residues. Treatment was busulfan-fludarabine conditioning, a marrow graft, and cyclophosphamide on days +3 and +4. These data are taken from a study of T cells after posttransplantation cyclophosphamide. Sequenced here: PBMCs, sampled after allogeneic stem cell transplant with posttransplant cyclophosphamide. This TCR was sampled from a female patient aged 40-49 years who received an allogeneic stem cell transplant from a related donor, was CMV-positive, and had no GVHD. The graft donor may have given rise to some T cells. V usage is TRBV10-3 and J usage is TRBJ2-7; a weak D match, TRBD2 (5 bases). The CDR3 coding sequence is TGTGCCATCAGTGCGGAGCGGCCTTTCACCTACGAGCAGTACTTC. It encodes CAISAERPFTYEQYF.